The entry that follows covers one T cell receptor beta chain sequence. This sample is part of a study of blood T cell repertoires in COVID-19. Study-level background: PBMCs, B-cell-depleted T cells, or T cells provided the cDNA or gDNA that made up the material.

Trimming took 4 bases from V and 2 from J; bases not matched to a gene: 4. This CDR3 has 14 residues. Germline V lookup: CDR1 KGHDR, CDR2 SFDVKD. Per the original methods: Amplification from reference gene primers served as the basis for estimated nucleated cell counts. Sequencing used immunoSEQ multiplex PCR; TCRdb keeps in-frame clones, though not all of them. The DNA was the basis for D and trimming; V, J and clone size are from that table. The sample records roughly 16,000 clones, 70% to 80% being singletons. Sequenced input: peripheral blood. This receptor was obtained from a human donor in a cohort sampled during active COVID-19. The chain joins TRBV24-1 to TRBJ2-7; 7 bases map to TRBD1. CDR3 DNA sequence: TGTGCCACCAGTGACTCCGGACAGGCCTACGAGCAGTACTTC. Amino acid sequence: CATSDSGQAYEQYF.